This T cell receptor (beta chain) was observed in a study of vaccination and CD4 T cells after COVID-19. Across the whole study: Convalescent individuals numbered four females and six males, two being Hispanic. Samples taken post-COVID came a median about 98 days after diagnosis, ranging from 35 to 161. Stimulation used overlapping spike peptides from SARS-CoV-2, HCoV-NL63, HCoV-OC43 and HCoV-229E.

To note about this clonotype: The antigen is undetermined. This sequence may be a read error, since a much larger clone differs from it by one base.

The germline V gene encodes CDR1 SGHTA and CDR2 FQGNSA. This CDR3 region has 13 residues. Regarding treatment: approximately nine-day PBMC culture with coronavirus spike peptide pools or control peptides (ViraFEST assay). Gathering of the CD4+ T cells, from the unexposed donor, took place before the COVID-19 pandemic (2011-2018). Probing of unexposed-donor CD4+ T cells with SARS-CoV-2 S/N and four cold-coronavirus spikes was done, cells permitting. With the Oncomine TCR Beta short-read assay, DNA from cultured CD4+ T cells was sequenced. Genomic DNA was taken out of cultured CD4+ T cells by extraction. TCRdb recomputed calls from the PCR reads with MiXCR, one row per CDR3 protein. Among thousands of distinct CDR3 sequences, roughly a third were seen once, and the ten largest hold more than 20%.

The TCR originated in a human donor in good health. The specimen was CD4+ T cells from blood, cultured in vitro. The rearrangement links TRBV7-2 to TRBJ1-5, with D maybe TRBD2 (6 bases). Near its end, the DNA agrees better with TRBJ2-3, so the J call may be wrong. In DNA, the CDR3 is TGTGCCAGCAGCTTAGTCGGCGGGAAGGCCCAGTATTTT. Translation gives CASSLVGGKAQYF.